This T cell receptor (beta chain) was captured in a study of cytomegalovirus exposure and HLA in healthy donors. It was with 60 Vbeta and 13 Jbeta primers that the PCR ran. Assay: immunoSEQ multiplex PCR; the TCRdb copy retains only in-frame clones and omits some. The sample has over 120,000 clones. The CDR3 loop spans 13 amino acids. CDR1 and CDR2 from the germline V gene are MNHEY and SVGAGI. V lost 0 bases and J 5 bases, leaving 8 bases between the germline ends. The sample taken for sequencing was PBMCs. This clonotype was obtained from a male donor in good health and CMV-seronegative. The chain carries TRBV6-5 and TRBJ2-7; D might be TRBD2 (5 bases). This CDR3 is CASSYSYGDEQYF. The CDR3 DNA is TGTGCCAGCAGTTACTCCTACGGGGACGAGCAGTACTTC.